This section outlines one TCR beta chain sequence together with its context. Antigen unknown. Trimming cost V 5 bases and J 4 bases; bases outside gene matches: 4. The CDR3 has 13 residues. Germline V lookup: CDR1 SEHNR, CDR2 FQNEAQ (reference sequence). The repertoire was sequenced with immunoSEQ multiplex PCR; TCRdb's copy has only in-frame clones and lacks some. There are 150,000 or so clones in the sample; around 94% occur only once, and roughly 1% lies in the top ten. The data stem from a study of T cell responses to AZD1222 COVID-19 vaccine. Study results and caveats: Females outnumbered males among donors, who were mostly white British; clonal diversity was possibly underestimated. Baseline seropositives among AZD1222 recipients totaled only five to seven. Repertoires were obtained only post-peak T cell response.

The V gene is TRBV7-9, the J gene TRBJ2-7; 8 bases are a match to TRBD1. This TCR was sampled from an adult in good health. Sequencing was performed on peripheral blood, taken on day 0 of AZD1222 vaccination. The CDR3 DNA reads TGTGCCAGCAGCATGGGACAGGAATACGAGCAGTACTTC. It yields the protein CASSMGQEYEQYF.